The 32 T cell receptor beta chains given below trace back to one sample, sequenced in a study of T cells generated in artificial thymic organoids. TCRalpha and TCRbeta libraries were amplified separately by semi-nested PCR with TRAC or TRBC reverse primers. TCRdb used MiXCR to reprocess the 5' RACE reads, holding one entry per CDR3 protein. Here the sample spans more than 8,000 distinct CDR3 sequences, 15% to 20% being singletons. The sequenced material came from naive CD8+ T cells from the thymus. Indicated subset: CD3+TCRalphabeta+CD8SP T cells; for blood, CD45RO-CCR7+ naive CD8+ T cells. Every receptor here comes from a human donor who gave cord blood stem cells for thymic organoid culture, a cardiac surgery patient who gave postnatal thymus, or a blood donor (not recorded which).

This clonotype was counted ten times or more. The chain has TRBV6-6 and TRBJ2-3; no clear D gene. CDR3 length: 12 amino acids. The germline CDR1 and CDR2 sequences are MNHNY and SVGAGI (reference sequence). V lost 6 bases to trimming and J lost 4 bases, with 8 bases between them. Written as DNA, the CDR3 is TGTGCCAGCAGAGAGATTCCAGATACGCAGTATTTT. As protein: CASREIPDTQYF.

This clonotype is classed as medium-sized. This chain uses TRBV30 with TRBJ1-6; TRBD1 aligns across 8 bases. Losses at the gene ends were 2 bases for V and 7 bases for J; bases not matched to a gene: 4. Germline V gives CDR1 GTSNPN, CDR2 SVGIG (reference sequence). The CDR3 length is 14 residues. Here the CDR3 reads CAWSPGQGNSPLHF. CDR3 coding DNA: TGTGCCTGGAGTCCCGGACAGGGAAATTCACCCCTCCACTTT.

This clonotype is medium-sized. The chain recombines TRBV4-1 with TRBJ1-5; D remains ambiguous. This CDR3 has 13 amino acids. The germline V and J ends were trimmed by 1 base and 6 bases, with 7 bases remaining between them. Germline V gene data show CDR1 as MGHRA and CDR2 as YSYEKL. CDR3 sequence (DNA): TGCGCCAGCAGCCAAGTTGAGGTTCAGCCCCAGCATTTT. This sequence encodes CASSQVEVQPQHF.

There are many counts of this clonotype. V is TRBV3-1 and J is TRBJ2-1; D perhaps matches TRBD1 (6 bases). Trimming shortened V by 3 bases and J by 0 bases, and 12 bases separated the two germline ends. The CDR3 runs 16 residues. CDR1 LGHDT and CDR2 YNNKEL come from the germline V gene (reference sequence). The CDR3 loop is CASSHPLGGSYNEQFF. The CDR3 nucleotides read TGTGCCAGCAGCCATCCCCTAGGGGGCTCCTACAATGAGCAGTTCTTC.

This clonotype was found many times. The rearrangement uses TRBV5-1 and TRBJ2-5; D call uncertain. CDR1 and CDR2 from the germline V gene are SGHRS and YFSETQ. The CDR3 loop spans 15 amino acids. Trimming took 2 bases from V and 2 from J, leaving 13 bases between them. This chain's CDR3 is CASSLTGFPQETQYF. DNA of the CDR3: TGCGCCAGCAGCTTAACCGGGTTCCCACAAGAGACCCAGTACTTC.

J is TRBJ2-3 and V is TRBV11-3, with D possibly matching TRBD2 (6 bases). Looked up from germline, CDR1 is SGHNT and CDR2 is YENEEA. The CDR3 covers 16 residues. The V gene lost 1 base and the J gene lost 5 bases, with 16 bases spanning the gap. The CDR3 DNA is TGTGCCAGCAGCTTAGCCCCTAGCGCGATGGAAGATACGCAGTATTTT. Encoded protein: CASSLAPSAMEDTQYF. Based on the CDR3 plus reference TRBV11-3 and TRBJ2-3, the full variable domain is EAGVVQSPRYKIIEKKQPVAFWCNPISGHNTLYWYLQNLGQGPELLIRYENEEAVDDSQLPKDRFSAERLKGVDSTLKIQPAELGDSAVYLCASSLAPSAMEDTQYFGPGTRLTVL.

By its share, this clonotype is medium-sized. The chain employs TRBV11-2 and TRBJ2-5; D is perhaps TRBD2 (7 bases). The CDR3 sequence is 19 residues long. CDR1 and CDR2 from the germline V gene are SGHAT and FQNNGV. V was pared by 5 bases and J by 5 bases, with 30 bases between. The CDR3 bases are TGTGCCAGCAGCCCCCGTGAGGGGTTCGTGTTCGGGGGGCGGGAGACCCAGTACTTC. Translated: CASSPREGFVFGGRETQYF.

By share of the sample, this clonotype is medium-sized. Sequence at one end of the junction differs from germline and may be a read error. The chain combines TRBV4-1 with TRBJ1-4; no reliable D call. This CDR3 is 16 amino acids long. Germline V CDR1 and CDR2: MGHRA, YSYEKL. The CDR3 is CASSQAITSTNEKLFF. The CDR3 region has the DNA TGCGCCAGCAGCCAAGCTATTACCTCAACGAATGAAAAACTGTTTTTT.

This clonotype is termed medium-sized (0.01 to 0.1%). The genes are TRBV13 and TRBJ2-7, with D hard to call. The V gene's germline CDR1 is PRHDT and CDR2 FYEKMQ (reference sequence). Trimming left V 5 bases short and J 1 base short, with 12 bases between. CDR3 length: 14 amino acids. The CDR3 loop is CASSPKGGSYEQYF. In DNA form, the CDR3 reads TGTGCCAGCAGCCCCAAAGGCGGTTCCTACGAGCAGTACTTC.

This clonotype is deemed medium-sized. The chain couples TRBV7-9 to TRBJ1-2; D gene uncertain. The CDR3 covers 14 residues. Germline CDR1 SEHNR, CDR2 FQNEAQ (reference sequence). V shed 1 base and J shed 7 bases, with 13 bases lying between them. The CDR3 is CASSLDFKGFGYTF. The CDR3 DNA sequence: TGTGCCAGCAGCTTAGACTTCAAGGGTTTTGGCTACACCTTC.

This clonotype appeared once. The V call is TRBV12-3 or TRBV12-4, the J call TRBJ2-2, with no clear D. Between the trimmed V and J ends, which lost 7 bases and 0 bases, there was a span of 15 bases. The CDR3 sequence is 16 residues long. The CDR3 nucleotides read TGTGCCAGCACCCCTTTAGACTGGTCGAACACCGGGGAGCTGTTTTTT. This codes for CASTPLDWSNTGELFF.

This clonotype qualifies as medium-sized. The chain employs TRBV7-9 and TRBJ2-2; tentative D call: TRBD1 (5 bases). V was cut by 2 bases and J by 4 bases, with 11 bases left in between. CDR3 length equals 15 residues. CDR1 and CDR2 from the germline V gene are SEHNR and FQNEAQ (reference sequence). CDR3 protein: CASSLLRQTTGELFF. The CDR3 DNA is TGTGCCAGCAGCTTATTGCGACAGACCACCGGGGAGCTGTTTTTT.

This clonotype has at least ten counts. The J gene is TRBJ2-3, the V gene TRBV4-1; TRBD1 is a possible D gene (6 bases). Germline-derived CDR1 and CDR2 are MGHRA and YSYEKL. The CDR3 spans 19 residues. The V end lost 1 base, the J end lost 0 bases, and 20 bases lay between the germline ends. The CDR3 region is CASSQATGSGITSTDTQYF. Written as DNA, the CDR3 is TGCGCCAGCAGCCAAGCAACAGGGTCGGGGATTACTAGCACAGATACGCAGTATTTT.

This clonotype has more than one count but fewer than ten. A clone one base away is much larger, so this may be a read error. The chain combines TRBV28 with TRBJ2-3; TRBD2 is a possible D gene (6 bases). The V gene's germline CDR1 is MDHEN and CDR2 SYDVKM. V was trimmed by 2 bases and J by 0 bases, leaving 12 bases between them. The CDR3 has 16 residues. The CDR3 protein is CASSLVGGTSTDTQYF. The CDR3 nucleotides are TGTGCCAGCAGTTTAGTGGGGGGTACTAGCACAGATACGCAGTATTTT.

The rearrangement joins TRBV6-1 to TRBJ2-7; D may correspond to TRBD1 or TRBD2 (5 bases each). The CDR3 spans 15 residues. Trimming pared 0 bases from V and 3 bases from J, leaving 12 bases between. From germline, CDR1 is MNHNS and CDR2 SASEGT. In DNA form, the CDR3 reads TGTGCCAGCAGTGAAGCGTTGGGACGGAACTACGAGCAGTACGTC. Translation: CASSEALGRNYEQYV.

This clonotype ranks as medium-sized. This chain uses TRBV12-3 or TRBV12-4 with TRBJ1-1; D is undetermined. V was clipped by 4 bases and J by 1 base, with 7 bases between them. This CDR3 spans 13 amino acids. The CDR3 here is CASSSTRNTEAFF. The CDR3 DNA is TGTGCCAGCAGTTCCACAAGGAACACTGAAGCTTTCTTT.

Sample share makes this clonotype medium-sized. V usage is TRBV9 and J usage is TRBJ1-1; D gene uncertain. V lost 0 bases and J 0 bases, leaving 9 bases between the germline ends. The CDR3 is 15 amino acids. Germline lookup yields CDR1 SGDLS and CDR2 YYNGEE. CDR3 nucleotides: TGTGCCAGCAGCGTAGGACAACTGATGAACACTGAAGCTTTCTTT. Its protein is CASSVGQLMNTEAFF.

This clonotype is judged medium-sized. The V gene is TRBV28, the J gene TRBJ2-7; the match to TRBD2 covers 8 bases. The CDR3 covers 18 residues. Germline V gene lookup returns CDR1 MDHEN and CDR2 SYDVKM. V lost 4 bases, J lost 4 bases, and 18 bases stayed unmatched. Here the CDR3 DNA reads TGTGCCAGCAGTTCTCCCTCGTCCGGGACTAGAGAACGATACGAGCAGTACTTC. Its protein product is CASSSPSSGTRERYEQYF.

This clonotype was recorded many times. The chain is built from TRBV10-3 and TRBJ1-1, with D possibly TRBD1 on 5 matching bases. There are 16 residues in the CDR3. CDR1 and CDR2 from the germline V gene are ENHRY and SYGVKD. V was shortened by 4 bases and J by 3 bases, with 18 bases between the two germline ends. CDR3: CAISGPEGSGDTEAFF. The CDR3 coding sequence is TGTGCCATCAGTGGCCCTGAGGGCTCGGGGGACACTGAAGCTTTCTTT.

This clonotype has only one observation. One end of the junction does not line up with germline, which may come from a read error. The V call is TRBV4-1, the J call TRBJ2-5; 7 bases line up with TRBD1. This CDR3 region has 14 residues. Per the germline V gene, CDR1 is MGHRA and CDR2 is YSYEKL. The chain's CDR3 is CASSQVGQQETQYF. In nucleotides, the CDR3 is TGCGCTAGCAGCCAAGTGGGACAGCAAGAGACCCAGTACTTC.

This clonotype was detected only a few times. This chain's CDR3 is CASSERTPSPRSPLHF. Here the CDR3 DNA reads TGCGCCAGCAGTGAGAGGACACCATCCCCTAGATCACCCCTCCACTTT. The genes are TRBV10-2 and TRBJ1-6; perhaps TRBD1 as D (5 bases). This CDR3 contains 16 residues. The germline V gene has CDR1 WSHSY and CDR2 SAAADI. V was cut by 2 bases and J by 10 bases, with 18 bases left in between.

Notes on this clonotype: One junction end disagrees with the germline gene, perhaps due to a read error. This chain joins TRBV7-9 and TRBJ2-7; TRBD2 matches 7 bases. Looked up from germline, CDR1 is SEHNR and CDR2 is FQNEAQ (reference sequence). This CDR3 contains 13 residues. This CDR3 is CTSSLGGWYEQYF. DNA of the CDR3: TGTACCAGCAGCCTCGGGGGGTGGTACGAGCAGTACTTC.

This clonotype rates as medium-sized. The chain couples TRBV28 to TRBJ2-7, with D hard to call. CDR1 is MDHEN, CDR2 SYDVKM, per germline. The length of the CDR3 is 12 residues. The V end lost 1 base, the J end lost 0 bases, and 1 base lay between the germline ends. CDR3 protein: CASSLYSYEQYF. The CDR3 nucleotides are TGTGCCAGCAGTTTATACTCCTACGAGCAGTACTTC.

This clonotype qualifies as medium-sized. V usage is TRBV7-8 and J usage is TRBJ2-1; D is ambiguous. The CDR3 is 15 amino acids. Germline CDR1 and CDR2: SGHVS and FQNEAQ. The germline V and J ends were trimmed by 3 bases and 5 bases, with 14 bases remaining between them. The CDR3 region is CASSLEHGPHNEQFF. The CDR3 DNA follows: TGTGCCAGCAGCTTGGAACACGGACCGCACAATGAGCAGTTCTTC.

Relative to its sample, this clonotype is medium-sized. The chain combines TRBV7-9 with TRBJ2-7; 9 nucleotides line up with TRBD1. Trimming at V came to 6 bases and at J to 6 bases, leaving 3 bases not matched to a gene. The germline V gene encodes CDR1 SEHNR and CDR2 FQNEAQ (reference sequence). This CDR3 is built from 12 residues. For the CDR3, the DNA is TGTGCCAGCAGGGGACAGGGAACCGAGCAGTACTTC. Residues: CASRGQGTEQYF.

To note about this clonotype: No conserved phenylalanine or tryptophan ends this CDR3, so it is likely a read error. The DNA is omitted, as the CDR3 cannot be located on it reliably, and the CDR3 follows TCRdb's listing. J is TRBJ2-1 and V is TRBV5-1; the D call TRBD1 from the table was never checked on the DNA. The CDR3 comprises 12 residues, both ends counted. In germline, CDR1 is SGHRS, CDR2 YFSETQ. The CDR3 sequence is CASSANWPEELL.

This clonotype is judged medium-sized. V is TRBV4-3 and J is TRBJ2-7; 12 nucleotides agree with TRBD2. Germline V gives CDR1 LGHNA, CDR2 YSLEER. The J segment lost 2 bases and the V segment lost 4 bases, leaving 15 bases of the junction unmatched. The CDR3 extends over 19 amino acids. The CDR3 sequence is CASSPFARTSGTSTYEQYF. CDR3 bases: TGCGCCAGCAGCCCATTCGCCCGGACTAGCGGGACCTCAACCTACGAGCAGTACTTC.

This chain uses TRBV15 with TRBJ2-7; D is perhaps TRBD2 (7 bases). CDR3 length equals 16 residues. V was clipped by 2 bases and J by 2 bases, with 16 bases between them. Looked up from germline, CDR1 is LNHNV and CDR2 is YYDKDF (reference sequence). CDR3 in DNA: TGTGCCACCAGCAGAACCCACAGGGACTACCCCTACGAGCAGTACTTC. This encodes CATSRTHRDYPYEQYF.

This clonotype came up many times. This chain links TRBV7-9 with TRBJ2-3; maybe TRBD1 (6 bases). Germline CDR1 is SEHNR and CDR2 is FQNEAQ (reference sequence). This CDR3 contains 13 residues. The CDR3 DNA reads TGTGCAGATGAGGGGGACAGCACAGATACGCAGTATTTT. Amino acid sequence: CADEGDSTDTQYF.

Details on this clonotype: Possible read error: a much larger clone is one base away. V gene TRBV19 combines with J gene TRBJ2-2; D not resolved. This CDR3 is built from 16 residues. Germline V gene sequence: CDR1 LNHDA, CDR2 SQIVND (reference sequence). CDR3 sequence: CAGSILGRLPTGELFF. The CDR3 DNA reads as TGTGCCGGTAGTATTCTAGGCAGGCTACCCACCGGGGAGCTGTTTTTT.

This clonotype is medium-sized. The J gene is TRBJ2-3, the V gene TRBV20-1, with 10 bases matching TRBD2. Trimming at V came to 2 bases and at J to 5 bases, leaving 7 bases not matched to a gene. CDR3 length: 15 residues. Per the germline V gene, CDR1 is DFQATT and CDR2 is SNEGSKA (reference sequence). The CDR3 sequence is CSARSLAGEVDTQYF. CDR3 in DNA: TGCAGTGCTAGAAGCCTAGCGGGAGAGGTAGATACGCAGTATTTT.

About this clonotype: A much larger clone lies one base from this, so it may be a read error. This rearrangement joins TRBV6-2 or TRBV6-3 to TRBJ1-2; tentatively, D is TRBD1 (5 bases). Trimming took off 7 bases at V and 12 bases at J, with 24 bases between the two ends. There are 14 residues in the CDR3. Germline V lookup: CDR1 MNHEY, CDR2 SVGEGT. The chain's CDR3 is CASTDTGTTQGHTF. CDR3 sequence (DNA): TGTGCCAGCACTGATACCGGGACGACTCAGGGCCACACCTTC.